This record concerns one T cell receptor beta chain sequence. Its antigen is unidentified. This CDR3 is built from 17 residues. Germline V gene lookup returns CDR1 MRHNA and CDR2 SNTAGT. Trimming took off 5 bases at V and 8 bases at J, with 24 bases between the two ends. These data belong to a study of shared clonotypes between healthy human individuals. Regarding the study as a whole: Rarefaction exposed incomplete sorted-subset sequencing despite large depth.

Clones were sequenced by immunoSEQ multiplex PCR, and TCRdb holds only the in-frame ones, with some missing. The table records 950,000 to 1,300,000 clones, about 76% of them present only once. The receptor was derived from a man between 18 and 29 years old in good health. The chain employs TRBV6-4 and TRBJ2-2; maybe TRBD2 (7 bases). The sample was memory CD4+ T cells sorted from blood. Subset specified: CD45RA-negative fraction. CDR3 DNA sequence: TGTGCCAGCAGTCCTTGGGGGGGGCCCCTTTTCGGAGGGGAGCTGTTTTTT. It encodes CASSPWGGPLFGGELFF.